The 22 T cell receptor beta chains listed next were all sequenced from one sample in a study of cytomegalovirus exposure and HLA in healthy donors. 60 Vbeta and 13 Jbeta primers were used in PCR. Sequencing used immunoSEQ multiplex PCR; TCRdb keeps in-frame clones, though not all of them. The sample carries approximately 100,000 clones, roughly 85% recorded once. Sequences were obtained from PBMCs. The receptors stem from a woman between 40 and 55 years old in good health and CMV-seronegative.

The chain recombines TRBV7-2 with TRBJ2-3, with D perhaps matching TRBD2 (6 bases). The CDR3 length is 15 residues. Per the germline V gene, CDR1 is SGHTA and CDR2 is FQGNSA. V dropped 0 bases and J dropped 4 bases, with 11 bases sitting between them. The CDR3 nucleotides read TGTGCCAGCAGCTTAGCTCCCGGAGGGGCAGATACGCAGTATTTT. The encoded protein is CASSLAPGGADTQYF. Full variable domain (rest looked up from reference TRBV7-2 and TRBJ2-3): GAGVSQSPSNKVTEKGKDVELRCDPISGHTALYWYRQSLGQGLEFLIYFQGNSAPDKSGLPSDRFSAERTGGSVSTLTIQRTQQEDSAVYLCASSLAPGGADTQYFGPGTRLTVL.

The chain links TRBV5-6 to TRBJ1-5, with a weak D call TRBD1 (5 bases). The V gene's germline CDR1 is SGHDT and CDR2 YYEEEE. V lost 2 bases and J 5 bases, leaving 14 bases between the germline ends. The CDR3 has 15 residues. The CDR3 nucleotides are TGTGCCAGCAGCTTTTACACAGGAACTTATCAGCCCCAGCATTTT. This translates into CASSFYTGTYQPQHF.

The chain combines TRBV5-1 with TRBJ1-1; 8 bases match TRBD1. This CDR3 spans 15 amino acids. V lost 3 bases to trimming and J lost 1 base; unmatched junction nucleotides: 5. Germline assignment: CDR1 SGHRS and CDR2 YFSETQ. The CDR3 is CASSSTGTGNTEAFF. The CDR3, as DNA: TGCGCCAGCAGCTCTACCGGGACAGGGAACACTGAAGCTTTCTTT.

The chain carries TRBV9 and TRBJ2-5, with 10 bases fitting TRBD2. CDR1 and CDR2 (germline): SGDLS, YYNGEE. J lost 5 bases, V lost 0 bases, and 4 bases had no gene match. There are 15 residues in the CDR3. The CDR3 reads CASSVDSGRRETQYF. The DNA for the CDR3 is TGTGCCAGCAGCGTAGATAGCGGGAGGCGTGAGACCCAGTACTTC.

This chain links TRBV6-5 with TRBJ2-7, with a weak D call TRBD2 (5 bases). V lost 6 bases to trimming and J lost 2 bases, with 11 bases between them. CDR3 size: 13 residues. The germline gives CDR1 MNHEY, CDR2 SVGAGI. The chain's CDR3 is CASRPSPPYEQYF. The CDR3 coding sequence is TGTGCCAGCAGGCCTAGCCCTCCCTACGAGCAGTACTTC.

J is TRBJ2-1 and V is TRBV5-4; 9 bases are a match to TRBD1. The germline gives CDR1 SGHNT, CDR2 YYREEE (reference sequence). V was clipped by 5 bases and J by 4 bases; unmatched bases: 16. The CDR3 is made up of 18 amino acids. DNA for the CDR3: TGTGCCAGCAGTACCTCACAGGGGGCCGACCTCGTATACAATGAGCAGTTCTTC. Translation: CASSTSQGADLVYNEQFF. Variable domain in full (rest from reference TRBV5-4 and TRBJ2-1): ETGVTQSPTHLIKTRGQQVTLRCSSQSGHNTVSWYQQALGQGPQFIFQYYREEENGRGNFPPRFSGLQFPNYSSELNVNALELDDSALYLCASSTSQGADLVYNEQFFGPGTRLTVL.

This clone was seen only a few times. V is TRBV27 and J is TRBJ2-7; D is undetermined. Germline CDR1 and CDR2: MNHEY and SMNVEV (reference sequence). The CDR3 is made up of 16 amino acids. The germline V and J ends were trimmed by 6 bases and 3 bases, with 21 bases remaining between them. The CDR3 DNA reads TGTGCCAGCAGCCATTTGAAATCAGTCTCTGGCTACGAGCAGTACTTC. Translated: CASSHLKSVSGYEQYF.

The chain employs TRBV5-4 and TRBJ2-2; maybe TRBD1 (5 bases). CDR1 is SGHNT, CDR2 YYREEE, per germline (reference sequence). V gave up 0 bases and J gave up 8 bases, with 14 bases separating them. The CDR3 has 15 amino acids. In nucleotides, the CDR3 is TGTGCCAGCAGCTTGGATACAGGCTCCAGAGGGGAGCTGTTTTTT. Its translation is CASSLDTGSRGELFF.

CDR3 sequence: CASLSPWTDEQYF. The CDR3 bases are TGTGCCAGCCTATCCCCGTGGACAGACGAGCAGTACTTC. The V call is TRBV6-1, the J call TRBJ2-7; tentatively, D is TRBD1 (6 bases). The V end was cut by 8 bases, the J end by 5 bases, with 16 bases between. CDR1 and CDR2 (germline): MNHNS, SASEGT. This CDR3 is built from 13 residues.

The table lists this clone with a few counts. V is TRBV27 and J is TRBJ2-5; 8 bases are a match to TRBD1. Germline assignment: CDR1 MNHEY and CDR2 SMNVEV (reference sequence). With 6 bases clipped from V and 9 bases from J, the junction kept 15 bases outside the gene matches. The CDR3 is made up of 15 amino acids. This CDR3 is CASSRTGSGHTAQYF. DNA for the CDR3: TGTGCCAGCAGCCGGACAGGGTCGGGCCACACGGCCCAGTACTTC.

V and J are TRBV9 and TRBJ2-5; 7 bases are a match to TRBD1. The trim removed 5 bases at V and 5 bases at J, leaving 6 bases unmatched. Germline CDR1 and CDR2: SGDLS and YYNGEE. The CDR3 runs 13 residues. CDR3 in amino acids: CASSRQGGETQYF. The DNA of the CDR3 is TGTGCCAGCAGTAGACAGGGTGGTGAGACCCAGTACTTC.

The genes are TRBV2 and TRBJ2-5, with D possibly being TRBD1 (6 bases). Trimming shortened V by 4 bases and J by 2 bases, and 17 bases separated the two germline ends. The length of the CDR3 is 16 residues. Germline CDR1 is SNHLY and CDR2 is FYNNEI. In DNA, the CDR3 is TGTGCCAGCAGTGCCCCGAGGACAGATTCGCAAGAGACCCAGTACTTC. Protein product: CASSAPRTDSQETQYF.

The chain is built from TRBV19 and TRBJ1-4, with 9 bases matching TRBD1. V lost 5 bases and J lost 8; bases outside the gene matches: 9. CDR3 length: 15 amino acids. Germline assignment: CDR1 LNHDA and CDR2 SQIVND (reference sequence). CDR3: CASSSPGQGREKLFF. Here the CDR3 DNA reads TGTGCCAGTAGTTCTCCGGGACAGGGTCGAGAAAAACTGTTTTTT.

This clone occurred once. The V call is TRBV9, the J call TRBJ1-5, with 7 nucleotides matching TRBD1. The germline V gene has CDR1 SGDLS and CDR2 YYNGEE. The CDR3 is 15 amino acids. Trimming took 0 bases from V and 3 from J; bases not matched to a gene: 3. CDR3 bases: TGTGCCAGCAGCGTAGGGACAGGCGTCAATCAGCCCCAGCATTTT. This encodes CASSVGTGVNQPQHF.

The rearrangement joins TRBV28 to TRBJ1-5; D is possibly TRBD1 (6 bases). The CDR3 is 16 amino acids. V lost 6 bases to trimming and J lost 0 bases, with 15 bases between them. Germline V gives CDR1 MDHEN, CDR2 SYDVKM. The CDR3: CASRETGRNSNQPQHF. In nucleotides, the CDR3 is TGTGCCAGCAGAGAGACAGGTAGAAATAGCAATCAGCCCCAGCATTTT.

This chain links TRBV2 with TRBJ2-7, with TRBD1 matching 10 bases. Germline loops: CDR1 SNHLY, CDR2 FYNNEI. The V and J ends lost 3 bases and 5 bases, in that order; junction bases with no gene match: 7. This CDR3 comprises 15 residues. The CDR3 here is CASSEPGTGANEQYF. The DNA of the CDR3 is TGTGCCAGCAGTGAGCCTGGGACAGGGGCGAACGAGCAGTACTTC.

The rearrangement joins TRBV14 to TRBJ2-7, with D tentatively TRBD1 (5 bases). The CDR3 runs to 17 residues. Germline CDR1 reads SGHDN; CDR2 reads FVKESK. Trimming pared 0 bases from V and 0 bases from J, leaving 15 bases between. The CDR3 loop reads CASSQETQGTYSYEQYF. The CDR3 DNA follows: TGTGCCAGCAGCCAAGAAACCCAGGGTACCTACTCCTACGAGCAGTACTTC.

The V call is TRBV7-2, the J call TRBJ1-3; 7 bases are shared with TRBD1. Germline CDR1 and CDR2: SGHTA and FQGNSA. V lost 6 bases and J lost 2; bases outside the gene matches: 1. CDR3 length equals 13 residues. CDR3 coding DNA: TGTGCCAGCAGAACAGGGGCTGGAAACACCATATATTTT. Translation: CASRTGAGNTIYF. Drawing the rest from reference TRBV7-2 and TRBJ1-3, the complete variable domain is GAGVSQSPSNKVTEKGKDVELRCDPISGHTALYWYRQSLGQGLEFLIYFQGNSAPDKSGLPSDRFSAERTGGSVSTLTIQRTQQEDSAVYLCASRTGAGNTIYFGEGSWLTVV.

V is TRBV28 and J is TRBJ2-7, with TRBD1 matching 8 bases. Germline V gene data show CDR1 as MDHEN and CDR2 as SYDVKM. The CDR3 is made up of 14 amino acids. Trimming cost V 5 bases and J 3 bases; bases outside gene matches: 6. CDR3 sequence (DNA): TGTGCCAGCAGTCCGACAGGGGAAGACTACGAGCAGTACTTC. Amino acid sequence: CASSPTGEDYEQYF.

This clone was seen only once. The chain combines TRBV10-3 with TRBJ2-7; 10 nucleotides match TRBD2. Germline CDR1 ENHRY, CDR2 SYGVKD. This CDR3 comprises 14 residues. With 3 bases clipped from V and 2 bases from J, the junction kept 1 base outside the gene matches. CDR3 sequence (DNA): TGTGCCATCAGTGAACTAGCGGGGCCCTACGAGCAGTACTTC. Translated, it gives CAISELAGPYEQYF.

CDR3 nucleotides: TGTGCCAGCAGCTTAGCCACCGACAAGGTAAAGAACACTGAAGCTTTCTTT. Amino acid sequence: CASSLATDKVKNTEAFF. The V and J genes are TRBV7-8 and TRBJ1-1, with unresolved D. Germline CDR1 is SGHVS and CDR2 is FQNEAQ. CDR3 length: 17 amino acids. V lost 0 bases to trimming and J lost 1 base, with 15 bases between them. The whole variable domain, remainder taken from reference TRBV7-8 and TRBJ1-1, is GAGVSQSPRYKVAKRGQDVALRCDPISGHVSLFWYQQALGQGPEFLTYFQNEAQLDKSGLPSDRFFAERPEGSVSTLKIQRTQQEDSAVYLCASSLATDKVKNTEAFFGQGTRLTVV.

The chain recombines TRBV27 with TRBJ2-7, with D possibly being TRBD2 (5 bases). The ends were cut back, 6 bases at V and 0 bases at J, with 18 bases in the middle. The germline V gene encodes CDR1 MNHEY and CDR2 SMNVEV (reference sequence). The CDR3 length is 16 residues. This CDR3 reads CASSPTRERSSYEQYF. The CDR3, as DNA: TGTGCCAGCAGCCCCACCCGGGAAAGGAGCTCCTACGAGCAGTACTTC.